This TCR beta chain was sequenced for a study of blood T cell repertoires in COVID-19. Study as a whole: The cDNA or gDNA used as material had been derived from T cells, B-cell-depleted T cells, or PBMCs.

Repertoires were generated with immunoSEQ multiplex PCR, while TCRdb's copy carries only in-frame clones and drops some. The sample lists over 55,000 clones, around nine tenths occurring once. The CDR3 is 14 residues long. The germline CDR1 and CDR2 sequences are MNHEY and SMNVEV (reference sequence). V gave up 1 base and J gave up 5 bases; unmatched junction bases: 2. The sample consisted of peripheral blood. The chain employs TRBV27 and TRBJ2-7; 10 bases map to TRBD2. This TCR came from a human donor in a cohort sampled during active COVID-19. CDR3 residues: CASSLLLAGDEQYF. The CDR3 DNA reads TGTGCCAGCAGTTTATTGCTAGCGGGGGACGAGCAGTACTTC.